A selection of T cell receptor beta chains follows, all from one sample in a study of pediatric ulcerative colitis. The repertoire was sequenced with immunoSEQ multiplex PCR; TCRdb's copy has only in-frame clones and lacks some. This sample has 65,000 or so clones, with 86% found just once. The material sequenced was blood. These receptors came from a boy between 5 and 17 years old with severe ulcerative colitis. Both conserved end residues are part of each CDR3. The D gene is left open where the match is weak. Only part of the rows carry a size: once, few, many, or a class if the clone is expanded.

>NA|TRBJ2-1|TRBV6-1|NA
TGTGCCAGCAGTGCTAGCGAGTACAATGAGCAGTTCTTC
CASSASEYNEQFF
>NA|TRBJ1-1|TRBV30|NA
TGTGCCTGGAATCAGGGCGACACTGAAGCTTTCTTT
CAWNQGDTEAFF
>TRBD2|TRBJ2-2|TRBV5-6|once
TGTGCCAGCAGCCCTTTGGGCGGGAGGGCCAGCACCGGGGAGCTGTTTTTT
CASSPLGGRASTGELFF
>TRBD1|TRBJ2-7|TRBV9|NA
TGTGCCAGCAGCGTAGGGGACAGGGATTACGAGCAGTACTTC
CASSVGDRDYEQYF
>TRBD2|TRBJ2-3|TRBV2|NA
TGTGCCAGCAGCACCCGGACTAGCGGTTACACAGATACGCAGTATTTT
CASSTRTSGYTDTQYF
>NA|TRBJ1-1|TRBV18|NA
TGTGCCAGCTCACCACAGGATATGAACACTGAAGCTTTCTTT
CASSPQDMNTEAFF
>NA|TRBJ2-7|TRBV9|NA
TGTGCCAGCAGCGATACGCGTGATGCACCCTCCTACGAGCAGTACTTC
CASSDTRDAPSYEQYF
>NA|TRBJ2-7|TRBV7-9|NA
TGTGCCAGCTTAGGAGATGAGGGGTACGAGCAGTACTTC
CASLGDEGYEQYF
>NA|TRBJ1-1|TRBV30|NA
TGTGCCTGGAATGGGGCAGGAGGTGAAGCTTTCTTT
CAWNGAGGEAFF
>TRBD1|TRBJ1-2|TRBV9|NA
TGTGCCAGCAGCGAAGGCCCGGGACAGGGATATGGCTACACCTTC
CASSEGPGQGYGYTF
>NA|TRBJ2-7|TRBV14|NA
TGTGCCAGCAGCCACTCAAGTCACAACGAGCAGTACTTC
CASSHSSHNEQYF
>NA|TRBJ2-4|TRBV5-4|NA
TGTGCCAGCAGCTTGGTAGGGACTGGAAACATTCAGTACTTC
CASSLVGTGNIQYF
>NA|TRBJ2-7|TRBV10-1|NA
TGCGCCAGCAGTGATGGCGAGTCCTACGAGCAGTACTTC
CASSDGESYEQYF
>NA|TRBJ1-2|TRBV19|NA
TGTGCCAGTAGTATAGGTGGCTATGTGGATGGCTACACCTTC
CASSIGGYVDGYTF
>NA|TRBJ2-7|TRBV14|few
TGTGCCAGCAGCCAGAAAGGGACCCCCTGGGAGCAGTACTTC
CASSQKGTPWEQYF
>TRBD1|TRBJ2-1|TRBV7-9|NA
TGTGCCAGCAGCTTGAGACAGGGGGGGTCCTACAATGAGCAGTTCTTC
CASSLRQGGSYNEQFF
>TRBD1|TRBJ2-7|TRBV6-6|once
TGTGCCAGCAGTCCTGGACAGGGTCTCTTCTCCTACGAGCAGTACTTC
CASSPGQGLFSYEQYF
>TRBD2|TRBJ2-7|TRBV4-3|NA
TGCGCCAGCAGCCAAGATTCGCCGGGACTAGCTGCCTACGAGCAGTACTTC
CASSQDSPGLAAYEQYF
>NA|TRBJ2-1|TRBV4-1|NA
TGCGCCAGCAGCCATGTCCCCCAGGAAAATGAGCAGTTCTTC
CASSHVPQENEQFF
>NA|TRBJ1-5|TRBV18|few
TGTGCCAGCTCACCAGGGCCCATTCGGTCCAATCAGCCCCAGCATTTT
CASSPGPIRSNQPQHF
>TRBD1|TRBJ2-3|TRBV7-9|NA
TGTGCCAGCAGCACCGGGACAGGGGGCCCAGATACGCAGTATTTT
CASSTGTGGPDTQYF
>TRBD2|TRBJ2-5|TRBV7-3|NA
TGTGCCAGCAGCCCCGGACTAGCGGGGGGACAAGAGACCCAGTACTTC
CASSPGLAGGQETQYF
>NA|TRBJ2-3|TRBV4-3|few
TGCGCCAGCAGCCAAGATGGGCTCCTAGGTGATACGCAGTATTTT
CASSQDGLLGDTQYF
>NA|TRBJ2-3|TRBV6-5|NA
TGTGCCAGCAGTTACTCGGGCAGACCTAGCACAGATACGCAGTATTTT
CASSYSGRPSTDTQYF
>NA|TRBJ2-5|TRBV5-8|NA
TGTGCCGGCGGCTGGGCCATCCAAGAGACCCAGTACTTC
CAGGWAIQETQYF